This TCR beta chain was recovered during a study of control samples from healthy donors and cancer patients. Libraries were prepared by immunoSEQ multiplex PCR; TCRdb keeps only in-frame clonotypes and omits some of them. The table has tens of thousands of clones, 90% to 95% seen once. The germline V gene encodes CDR1 MDHEN and CDR2 SYDVKM. CDR3 size: 14 residues. Trimming shortened V by 4 bases and J by 4 bases, and 13 bases separated the two germline ends. The receptor was isolated from a man aged 25 to 45 in good health. This chain uses TRBV28 with TRBJ1-2; D is ambiguous. Sequences were obtained from blood. The CDR3 nucleotides read TGTGCCAGCAGTTCTCACGGGGAGGGCTATGGCTACACCTTC. It specifies CASSSHGEGYGYTF.